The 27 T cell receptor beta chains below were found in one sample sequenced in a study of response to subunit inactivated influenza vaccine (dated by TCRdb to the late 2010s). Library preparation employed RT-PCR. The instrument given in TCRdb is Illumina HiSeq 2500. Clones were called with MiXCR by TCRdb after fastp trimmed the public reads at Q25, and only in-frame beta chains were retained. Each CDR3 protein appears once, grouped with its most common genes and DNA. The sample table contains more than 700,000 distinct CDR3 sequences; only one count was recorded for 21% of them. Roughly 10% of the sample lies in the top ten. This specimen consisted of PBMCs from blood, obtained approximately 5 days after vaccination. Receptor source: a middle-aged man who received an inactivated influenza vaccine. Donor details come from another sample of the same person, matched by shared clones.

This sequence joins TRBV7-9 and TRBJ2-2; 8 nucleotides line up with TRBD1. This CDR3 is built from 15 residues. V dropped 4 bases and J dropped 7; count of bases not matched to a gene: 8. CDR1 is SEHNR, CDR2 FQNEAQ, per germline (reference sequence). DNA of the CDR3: TGTGCCAGCAGCTCCGGGACAGGTTTCTTCGGGGAGCTGTTTTTT. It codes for CASSSGTGFFGELFF.

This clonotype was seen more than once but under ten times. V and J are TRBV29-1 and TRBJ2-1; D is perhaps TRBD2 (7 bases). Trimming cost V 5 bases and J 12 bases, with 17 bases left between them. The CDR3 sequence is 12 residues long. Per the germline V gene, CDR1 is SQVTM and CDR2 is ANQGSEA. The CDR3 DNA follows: TGCAGCGTTCGCGGACTAGGGGGGTGGCAGTTCTTC. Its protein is CSVRGLGGWQFF.

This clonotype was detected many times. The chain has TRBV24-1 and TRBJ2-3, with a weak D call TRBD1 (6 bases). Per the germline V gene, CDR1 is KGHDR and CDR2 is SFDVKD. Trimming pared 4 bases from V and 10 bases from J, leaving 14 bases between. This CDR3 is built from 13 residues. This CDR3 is CATSDQQGTAQYF. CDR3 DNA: TGTGCCACCAGTGACCAACAGGGTACGGCGCAGTATTTT.

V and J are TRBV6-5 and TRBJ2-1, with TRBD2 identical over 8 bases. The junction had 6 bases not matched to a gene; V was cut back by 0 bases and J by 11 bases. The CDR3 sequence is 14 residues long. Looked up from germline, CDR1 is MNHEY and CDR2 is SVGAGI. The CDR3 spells CASSYSGSGGKQFF. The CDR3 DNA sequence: TGTGCCAGCAGTTACTCCGGGTCGGGGGGGAAGCAGTTCTTC.

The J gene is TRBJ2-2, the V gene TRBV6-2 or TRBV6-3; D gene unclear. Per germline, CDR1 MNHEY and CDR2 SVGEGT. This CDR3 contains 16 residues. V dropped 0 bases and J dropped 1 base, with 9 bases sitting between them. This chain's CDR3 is CASSYSSVGNTGELFF. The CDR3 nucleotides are TGTGCCAGCAGTTACTCATCCGTAGGGAACACCGGGGAGCTGTTTTTT.

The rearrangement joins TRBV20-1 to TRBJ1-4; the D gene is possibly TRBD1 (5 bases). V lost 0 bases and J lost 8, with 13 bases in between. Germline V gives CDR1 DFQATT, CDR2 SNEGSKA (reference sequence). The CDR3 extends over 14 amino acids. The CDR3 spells CSARDLVRGEKLFF. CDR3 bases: TGCAGTGCTAGAGATTTGGTGAGGGGAGAAAAACTGTTTTTT.

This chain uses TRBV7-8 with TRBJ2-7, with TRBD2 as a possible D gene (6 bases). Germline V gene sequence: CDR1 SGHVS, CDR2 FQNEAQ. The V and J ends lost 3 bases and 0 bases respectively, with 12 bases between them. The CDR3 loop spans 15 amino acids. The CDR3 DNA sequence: TGTGCCAGCAGCTTCTGGGGAGGAAGCTCCTACGAGCAGTACTTC. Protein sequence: CASSFWGGSSYEQYF.

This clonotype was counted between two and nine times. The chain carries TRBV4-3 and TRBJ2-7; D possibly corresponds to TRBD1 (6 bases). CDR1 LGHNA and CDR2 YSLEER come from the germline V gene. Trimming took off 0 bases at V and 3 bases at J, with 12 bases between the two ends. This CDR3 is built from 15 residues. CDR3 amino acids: CASSQEAGAGYEQYF. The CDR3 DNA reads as TGCGCCAGCAGCCAAGAGGCAGGGGCCGGCTACGAGCAGTACTTC.

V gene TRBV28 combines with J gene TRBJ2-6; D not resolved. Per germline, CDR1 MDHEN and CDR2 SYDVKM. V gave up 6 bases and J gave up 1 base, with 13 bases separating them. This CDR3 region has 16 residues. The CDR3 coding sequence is TGTGCCAGCAGCCTAACGGCCAGGTCTGGGGCCAACGTCCTGACTTTC. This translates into CASSLTARSGANVLTF.

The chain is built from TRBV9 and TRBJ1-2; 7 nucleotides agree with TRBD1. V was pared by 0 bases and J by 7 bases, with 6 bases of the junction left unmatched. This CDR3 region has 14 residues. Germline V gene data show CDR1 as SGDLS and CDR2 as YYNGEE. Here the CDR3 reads CASSVATGAGGYTF. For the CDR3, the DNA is TGTGCCAGCAGCGTAGCCACAGGGGCCGGTGGCTACACCTTC.

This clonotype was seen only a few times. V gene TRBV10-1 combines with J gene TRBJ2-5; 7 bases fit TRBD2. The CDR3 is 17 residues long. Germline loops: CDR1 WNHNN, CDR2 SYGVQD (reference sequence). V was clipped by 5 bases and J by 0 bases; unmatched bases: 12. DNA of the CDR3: TGCGCCAGCAGTATAACCGAGAAGCGGGGAGACCAAGAGACCCAGTACTTC. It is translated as CASSITEKRGDQETQYF.

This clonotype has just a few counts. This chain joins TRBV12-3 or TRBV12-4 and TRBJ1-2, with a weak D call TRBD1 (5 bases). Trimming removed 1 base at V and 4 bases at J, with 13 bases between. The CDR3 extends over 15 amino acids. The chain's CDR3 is CASSLGGSPFYGYTF. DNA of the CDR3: TGTGCCAGCAGTTTAGGGGGCAGTCCGTTCTATGGCTACACCTTC.

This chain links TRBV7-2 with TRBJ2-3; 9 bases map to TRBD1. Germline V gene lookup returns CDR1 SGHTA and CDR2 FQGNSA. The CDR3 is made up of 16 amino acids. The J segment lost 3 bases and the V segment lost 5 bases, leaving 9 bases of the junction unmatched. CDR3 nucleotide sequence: TGTGCCAGCAGCAAAAGGGGTGGGACAGGGACAGATACGCAGTATTTT. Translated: CASSKRGGTGTDTQYF.

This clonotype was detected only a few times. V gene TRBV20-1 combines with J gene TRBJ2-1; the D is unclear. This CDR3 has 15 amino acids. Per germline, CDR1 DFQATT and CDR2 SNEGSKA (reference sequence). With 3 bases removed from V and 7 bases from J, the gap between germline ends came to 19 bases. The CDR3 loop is CSARHPGLDRNEQFF. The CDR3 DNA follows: TGCAGTGCTAGGCACCCCGGGCTCGACCGGAATGAGCAGTTCTTC.

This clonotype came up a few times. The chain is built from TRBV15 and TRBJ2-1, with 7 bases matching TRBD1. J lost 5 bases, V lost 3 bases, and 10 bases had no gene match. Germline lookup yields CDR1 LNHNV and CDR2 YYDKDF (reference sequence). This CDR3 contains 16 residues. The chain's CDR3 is CATSRTTGWGNNEQFF. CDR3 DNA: TGTGCCACCAGCAGGACGACAGGGTGGGGGAACAATGAGCAGTTCTTC.

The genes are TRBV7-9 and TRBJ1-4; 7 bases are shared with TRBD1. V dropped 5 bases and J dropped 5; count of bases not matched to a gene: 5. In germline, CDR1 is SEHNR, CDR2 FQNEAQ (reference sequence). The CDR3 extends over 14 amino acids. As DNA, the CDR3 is TGTGCCAGCAGCCAGGACAGGCCGAATGAAAAACTGTTTTTT. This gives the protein CASSQDRPNEKLFF.

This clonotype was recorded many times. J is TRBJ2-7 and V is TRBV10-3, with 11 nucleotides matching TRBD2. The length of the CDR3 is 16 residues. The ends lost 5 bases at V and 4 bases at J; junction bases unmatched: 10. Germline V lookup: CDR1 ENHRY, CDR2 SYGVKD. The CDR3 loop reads CAISSFLAGGPYEQYF. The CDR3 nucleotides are TGTGCCATCAGTTCATTTTTAGCGGGAGGGCCGTACGAGCAGTACTTC.

CDR3 sequence: CASSPRRGTEAFF. In DNA, the CDR3 is TGTGCCAGCAGTCCCCGTCGCGGGACTGAAGCTTTCTTT. This chain connects TRBV27 to TRBJ1-1; D remains unclear. CDR3 length: 13 amino acids. V lost 5 bases, J lost 5 bases, and 12 bases lay in between. CDR1 is MNHEY and CDR2 is SMNVEV in the germline V gene (reference sequence).

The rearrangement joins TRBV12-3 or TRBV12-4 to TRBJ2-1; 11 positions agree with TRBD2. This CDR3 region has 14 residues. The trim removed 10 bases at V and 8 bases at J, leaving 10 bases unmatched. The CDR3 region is CATHSGRAIDEQFF. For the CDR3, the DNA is TGTGCCACCCATAGCGGGAGGGCCATCGATGAGCAGTTCTTC.

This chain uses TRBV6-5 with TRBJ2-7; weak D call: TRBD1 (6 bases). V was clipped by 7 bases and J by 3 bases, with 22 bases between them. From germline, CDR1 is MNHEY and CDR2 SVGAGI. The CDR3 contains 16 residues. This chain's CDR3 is CASKFGWGTGSYEQYF. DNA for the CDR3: TGTGCCAGCAAGTTCGGCTGGGGAACAGGGAGCTACGAGCAGTACTTC.

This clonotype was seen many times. The CDR3 DNA sequence: TGTGCCAGCAGTTCCTGGAGCACCAACCCCTATGGCTACACCTTC. It yields the protein CASSSWSTNPYGYTF. The chain couples TRBV12-3 or TRBV12-4 to TRBJ1-2; D remains ambiguous. V lost 4 bases to trimming and J lost 4 bases, with 16 bases between them. The CDR3 runs 15 residues.

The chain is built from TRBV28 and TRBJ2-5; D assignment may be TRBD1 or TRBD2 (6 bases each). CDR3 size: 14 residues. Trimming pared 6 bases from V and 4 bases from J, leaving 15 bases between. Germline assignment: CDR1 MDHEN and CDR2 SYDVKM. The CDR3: CASRKGGGVETQYF. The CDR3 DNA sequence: TGTGCCAGCAGAAAGGGGGGTGGTGTAGAGACCCAGTACTTC.

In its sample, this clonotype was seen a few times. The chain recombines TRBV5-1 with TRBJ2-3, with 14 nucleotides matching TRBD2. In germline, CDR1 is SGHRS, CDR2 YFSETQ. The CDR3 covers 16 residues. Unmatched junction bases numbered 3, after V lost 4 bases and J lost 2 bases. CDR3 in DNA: TGCGCCAGCAGCGAGGGACTAGCGGGAGCCACAGATACGCAGTATTTT. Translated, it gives CASSEGLAGATDTQYF.

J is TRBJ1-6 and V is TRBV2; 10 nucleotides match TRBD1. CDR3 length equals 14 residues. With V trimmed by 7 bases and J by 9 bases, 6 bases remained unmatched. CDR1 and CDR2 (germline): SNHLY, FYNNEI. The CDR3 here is CASKGTGDSSPLHF. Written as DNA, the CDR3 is TGTGCCAGCAAGGGGACAGGGGATTCTTCACCCCTCCACTTT.

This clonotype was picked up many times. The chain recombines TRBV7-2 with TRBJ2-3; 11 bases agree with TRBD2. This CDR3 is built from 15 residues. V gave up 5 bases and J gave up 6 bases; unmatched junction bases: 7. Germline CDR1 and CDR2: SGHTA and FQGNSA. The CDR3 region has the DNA TGTGCCAGCAGCCTAACTAGCGGGGGAGGGGATACGCAGTATTTT. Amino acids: CASSLTSGGGDTQYF.

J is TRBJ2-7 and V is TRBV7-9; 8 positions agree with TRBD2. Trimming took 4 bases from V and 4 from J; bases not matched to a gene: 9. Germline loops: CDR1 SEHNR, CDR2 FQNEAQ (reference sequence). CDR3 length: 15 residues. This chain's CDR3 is CASSSLGSGDYEQYF. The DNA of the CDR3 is TGTGCCAGCAGCTCTTTGGGTAGCGGGGATTACGAGCAGTACTTC.

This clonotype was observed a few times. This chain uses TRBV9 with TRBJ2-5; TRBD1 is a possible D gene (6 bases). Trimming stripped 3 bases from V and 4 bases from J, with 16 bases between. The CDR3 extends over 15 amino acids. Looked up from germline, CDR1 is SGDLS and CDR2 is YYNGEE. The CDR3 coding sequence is TGTGCCAGCAGCGCCGGGACACAAAAACGAGAGACCCAGTACTTC. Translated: CASSAGTQKRETQYF. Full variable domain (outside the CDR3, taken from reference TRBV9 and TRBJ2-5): DSGVTQTPKHLITATGQRVTLRCSPRSGDLSVYWYQQSLDQGLQFLIQYYNGEERAKGNILERFSAQQFPDLHSELNLSSLELGDSALYFCASSAGTQKRETQYFGPGTRLLVL.